This T cell receptor (beta chain) was recovered during a study of T cell responses to AZD1222 COVID-19 vaccine. Study-wide results and caveats: Possibly, clonal diversity was underestimated; donors were largely white British and included more females. Among vaccine-associated CD4 TCRs, coverage spanned spike, with dominance at 160-218 and 743-854.

TCRdb's copy holds only in-frame clones and misses some; the assay was immunoSEQ multiplex PCR. Counted here are over 50,000 clones, approximately 80% occurring once; the ten biggest clones make up around 5%. This clone has more than one count but fewer than ten. No antigen is known for it. The CDR3 has 16 residues. The V and J ends lost 1 base and 2 bases, in that order; junction bases with no gene match: 4. Germline V CDR1 and CDR2: LNHDA, SQIVND (reference sequence). The chain has TRBV19 and TRBJ1-2; the match to TRBD1 covers 10 bases. The TCR was taken from an adult who received the AZD1222 COVID-19 vaccine. The sequenced sample was peripheral blood, obtained 28 days after the second AZD1222 dose. As DNA, the CDR3 is TGTGCCAGTAGTATAGCCCGGGACAGGGGAAACTATGGCTACACCTTC. Encoded protein: CASSIARDRGNYGYTF.